This is a list of T cell receptor beta chains from one sample in a study of shared clonotypes between healthy human individuals. Clones were sequenced by immunoSEQ multiplex PCR, and TCRdb holds only the in-frame ones, with some missing. The sample lists 1.5 million to 2.5 million clones, about 95% occurring once. Sequenced sample: naive CD8+ T cells sorted from blood. The receptors originated from a man aged 18-30 years in good health. Each CDR3 is given with its conserved first and last residue. The order of the fields is V gene, D gene, J gene, clone size, CDR3 protein, CDR3 DNA. The D gene is left open where the match is weak. A row's size may be missing; if present it is once, few, many or a size class.

v_call: TRBV5-8
d_call: .
j_call: TRBJ1-6
clone_size: .
cdr3_aa: CASSFGALHF
cdr3_nt: TGTGCCAGCAGCTTCGGGGCCCTCCACTTT

v_call: TRBV9
d_call: .
j_call: TRBJ2-2
clone_size: few
cdr3_aa: CASSPNTGELFF
cdr3_nt: TGTGCCAGCAGCCCAAACACCGGGGAGCTGTTTTTT

v_call: TRBV6-5
d_call: .
j_call: TRBJ2-2
clone_size: .
cdr3_aa: CASSYSTGPGELFF
cdr3_nt: TGTGCCAGCAGTTACTCGACGGGCCCCGGGGAGCTGTTTTTT

v_call: TRBV6-1
d_call: TRBD2
j_call: TRBJ2-7
clone_size: .
cdr3_aa: CASSELSGGTSYEQYF
cdr3_nt: TGTGCCAGCAGTGAACTCAGCGGGGGGACGTCCTACGAGCAGTACTTC

v_call: TRBV2
d_call: .
j_call: TRBJ2-7
clone_size: .
cdr3_aa: CASSDGGVEYEQYF
cdr3_nt: TGTGCCAGCAGTGATGGCGGAGTCGAATACGAGCAGTACTTC

v_call: TRBV2
d_call: .
j_call: TRBJ2-7
clone_size: once
cdr3_aa: CASSRYPPDPSYEQYF
cdr3_nt: TGTGCCAGCAGTCGTTACCCGCCGGACCCCTCCTACGAGCAGTACTTC

v_call: TRBV9
d_call: .
j_call: TRBJ2-2
clone_size: .
cdr3_aa: CASSKGGTPSGELFF
cdr3_nt: TGTGCCAGCAGTAAGGGGGGGACACCGTCCGGGGAGCTGTTTTTT

v_call: TRBV30
d_call: .
j_call: TRBJ1-2
clone_size: .
cdr3_aa: CAWSVLGQLRGGYTF
cdr3_nt: TGTGCCTGGAGTGTACTTGGGCAACTCCGGGGAGGCTACACCTTC

v_call: TRBV6-5
d_call: TRBD1
j_call: TRBJ2-7
clone_size: .
cdr3_aa: CASSYGGQGYEQYF
cdr3_nt: TGTGCCAGCAGTTACGGAGGACAGGGCTACGAGCAGTACTTC

v_call: TRBV25-1
d_call: TRBD2
j_call: TRBJ2-5
clone_size: .
cdr3_aa: CASRGTSGMIAEETQYF
cdr3_nt: TGTGCCAGCAGGGGGACTAGCGGGATGATAGCGGAAGAGACCCAGTACTTC

v_call: TRBV27
d_call: .
j_call: TRBJ2-7
clone_size: .
cdr3_aa: CASSVGGLYEQYF
cdr3_nt: TGTGCCAGCAGTGTGGGGGGCTTATACGAGCAGTACTTC